The 29 T cell receptor beta chains given below trace back to one sample, sequenced in a study of blood T cell repertoires in COVID-19. This table comes from immunoSEQ multiplex PCR, and its TCRdb copy is limited to in-frame clones, with some not included. Here the sample spans more than 55,000 clones, over 60% being singletons. The sequenced material came from peripheral blood. The receptors come from a woman between 50 and 59 years old with active or convalescent COVID-19.

This rearrangement joins TRBV7-3 to TRBJ2-3, with 8 bases lining up with TRBD2. The germline CDR1 and CDR2 sequences are SGHTA and FQGTGA. The CDR3 length is 16 residues. The trim removed 5 bases at V and 1 base at J, leaving 8 bases unmatched. CDR3 in amino acids: CASSPSSTSGTDTQYF. CDR3 coding DNA: TGTGCCAGCAGCCCATCCTCGACTAGCGGCACAGATACGCAGTATTTT. The entire variable domain, with the rest obtained from reference TRBV7-3 and TRBJ2-3, is as follows: GAGVSQTPSNKVTEKGKYVELRCDPISGHTALYWYRQSLGQGPEFLIYFQGTGAADDSGLPNDRFFAVRPEGSVSTLKIQRTERGDSAVYLCASSPSSTSGTDTQYFGPGTRLTVL.

This clone has at least ten counts. The V and J genes are TRBV6-4 and TRBJ2-1, with TRBD2 matching over 14 bases. The germline gives CDR1 MRHNA, CDR2 SNTAGT. V trimming: 2 bases; J trimming: 8 bases; junction bases outside the gene matches: 14. This CDR3 has 19 amino acids. CDR3 nucleotides: TGTGCCAGCAGTGACGGGCCGGGACTAGCGGGAGCCGGTTTGGATGAGCAGTTCTTC. It yields the protein CASSDGPGLAGAGLDEQFF.

This rearrangement joins TRBV7-9 to TRBJ1-2, with TRBD1 matching 7 bases. The length of the CDR3 is 14 residues. Germline CDR1 reads SEHNR; CDR2 reads FQNEAQ (reference sequence). Germline trimming cut 5 bases from V and 3 bases from J; bases unmatched to any gene: 6. The CDR3 protein is CASSPNRGDYGYTF. The DNA for the CDR3 is TGTGCCAGCAGCCCGAACAGGGGAGACTATGGCTACACCTTC. The full variable domain, rest sourced from reference TRBV7-9 and TRBJ1-2, is DTGVSQNPRHKITKRGQNVTFRCDPISEHNRLYWYRQTLGQGPEFLTYFQNEAQLEKSRLLSDRFSAERPKGSFSTLEIQRTEQGDSAMYLCASSPNRGDYGYTFGSGTRLTVV.

V and J are TRBV24-1 and TRBJ2-1; 11 positions agree with TRBD2. The CDR3 spans 17 residues. The germline CDR1 and CDR2 sequences are KGHDR and SFDVKD. The ends lost 4 bases at V and 2 bases at J; junction bases unmatched: 6. CDR3: CATSDSGTSGTYNEQFF. The DNA for the CDR3 is TGTGCCACCAGTGACTCCGGGACTAGCGGAACCTACAATGAGCAGTTCTTC.

The V and J genes are TRBV18 and TRBJ2-3, with D possibly being TRBD2 (5 bases). CDR3 length equals 13 residues. Between the trimmed V and J ends, which lost 3 bases and 3 bases, there was a span of 7 bases. CDR1 is KGHSH and CDR2 is LQKENI in the germline V gene. In DNA form, the CDR3 reads TGTGCCAGCTCACCCTTAGCGACAGATACGCAGTATTTT. This sequence encodes CASSPLATDTQYF.

This clone occurred once. This CDR3 reads CASSQEALWGQGAGNTIYF. The CDR3 bases are TGCGCCAGCAGCCAAGAGGCCCTTTGGGGACAGGGGGCGGGAAACACCATATATTTT. The gene calls are TRBV4-1 and TRBJ1-3; 12 nucleotides match TRBD1. With 0 bases clipped from V and 4 bases from J, the junction kept 10 bases outside the gene matches. CDR3 size: 19 residues. CDR1 and CDR2 from the germline V gene are MGHRA and YSYEKL.

The chain has TRBV19 and TRBJ1-2; weak D call: TRBD1 (5 bases). Germline loops: CDR1 LNHDA, CDR2 SQIVND (reference sequence). The CDR3 is 14 residues long. Between the trimmed V and J ends, which lost 5 bases and 7 bases, there was a span of 17 bases. The CDR3 DNA is TGTGCCAGTAGTCCACCAGGGCGCCAGGGTGGCTACACCTTC. This encodes CASSPPGRQGGYTF. The complete variable domain, with remaining parts taken from reference TRBV19 and TRBJ1-2, reads DGGITQSPKYLFRKEGQNVTLSCEQNLNHDAMYWYRQDPGQGLRLIYYSQIVNDFQKGDIAEGYSVSREKKESFPLTVTSAQKNPTAFYLCASSPPGRQGGYTFGSGTRLTVV.

The gene calls are TRBV7-2 and TRBJ2-5, with D possibly being TRBD2 (6 bases). The CDR3 extends over 16 amino acids. Per the germline V gene, CDR1 is SGHTA and CDR2 is FQGNSA. V lost 2 bases and J 1 base, leaving 14 bases between the germline ends. CDR3 in amino acids: CASSLLSSVGQETQYF. DNA of the CDR3: TGTGCCAGCAGCTTACTCTCTAGCGTGGGCCAAGAGACCCAGTACTTC.

Ten or more counts support this clone. This chain uses TRBV4-1 with TRBJ2-5, with D hard to call. The CDR3 contains 15 residues. The V end lost 2 bases, the J end lost 2 bases, and 12 bases lay between the germline ends. Germline V lookup: CDR1 MGHRA, CDR2 YSYEKL. The CDR3 nucleotides are TGCGCCAGCAGCCAACCACACCTGGCACAAGAGACCCAGTACTTC. Protein: CASSQPHLAQETQYF.

This clone was recorded a few times. The gene calls are TRBV30 and TRBJ1-2; TRBD1 might be the D (6 bases). Germline V CDR1 and CDR2: GTSNPN, SVGIG (reference sequence). CDR3 size: 13 residues. Trimming stripped 3 bases from V and 2 bases from J, with 10 bases between. CDR3 coding DNA: TGTGCCTGGAGCCAACAGGGAAACTATGGCTACACCTTC. Amino acids: CAWSQQGNYGYTF.

The chain joins TRBV10-1 to TRBJ2-3, with D possibly TRBD2 on 6 matching bases. The CDR3 is 21 amino acids. With 4 bases removed from V and 3 bases from J, the gap between germline ends came to 32 bases. Germline lookup yields CDR1 WNHNN and CDR2 SYGVQD (reference sequence). The CDR3 sequence: CASSVRQRVGSCEGKTDTQYF. The CDR3 nucleotides read TGCGCCAGCAGTGTGAGGCAGCGGGTAGGCTCCTGTGAGGGAAAGACAGATACGCAGTATTTT.

The chain recombines TRBV6-5 with TRBJ2-1, with 8 positions matching TRBD2. The CDR3 is 14 amino acids. Looked up from germline, CDR1 is MNHEY and CDR2 is SVGAGI. Trimming cost V 0 bases and J 6 bases; bases outside gene matches: 1. CDR3: CASSYSLAGNEQFF. As DNA, the CDR3 is TGTGCCAGCAGTTACTCCCTAGCGGGCAATGAGCAGTTCTTC.

This clone was observed once. The chain uses TRBV5-8 and TRBJ2-5, with D unclear. Germline CDR1 and CDR2: SGHTS and YDEGEE. The CDR3 spans 14 residues. Trimming shortened V by 3 bases and J by 3 bases, and 12 bases separated the two germline ends. In DNA, the CDR3 is TGTGCCAGCAGCTCGAGTTACAGAAAAGAGACCCAGTACTTC. Its protein is CASSSSYRKETQYF.

The genes are TRBV6-5 and TRBJ2-7; no reliable D call. The V and J ends lost 5 bases and 6 bases respectively, with 14 bases between them. This CDR3 comprises 13 residues. Looked up from germline, CDR1 is MNHEY and CDR2 is SVGAGI. The chain's CDR3 is CASSNNLATEQYF. The CDR3 region has the DNA TGTGCCAGCAGTAACAACCTGGCAACCGAGCAGTACTTC.

The chain employs TRBV10-3 and TRBJ1-3, with TRBD1 as a possible D gene (5 bases). V was pared by 0 bases and J by 4 bases, with 10 bases between. Germline CDR1 and CDR2: ENHRY and SYGVKD. The CDR3 has 15 amino acids. As DNA, the CDR3 is TGTGCCATCAGTGAGTCCCAGGGTTTAGGAAACACCATATATTTT. Protein sequence: CAISESQGLGNTIYF.

The V call is TRBV4-2, the J call TRBJ2-7; D is perhaps TRBD1 (5 bases). The CDR3 loop spans 14 amino acids. V was clipped by 1 base and J by 0 bases, with 7 bases between them. CDR1 LGHNA and CDR2 YNFKEQ come from the germline V gene. The CDR3 reads CASSQAGISYEQYF. In DNA form, the CDR3 reads TGTGCCAGCAGCCAAGCAGGGATCTCCTACGAGCAGTACTTC.

CDR3 residues: CASSQEQGTTQYF. As DNA, the CDR3 is TGTGCCAGCAGCCAAGAACAGGGGACTACGCAGTATTTT. The V call is TRBV3-1 (or the pseudogene TRBV3-2), the J call TRBJ2-3; 7 bases are shared with TRBD1. Germline CDR1 is LGHDT and CDR2 is YNNKEL (reference sequence). V shed 0 bases, J shed 8 bases, and the junction held 2 bases outside the gene matches. The CDR3 extends over 13 amino acids.

The J gene is TRBJ1-5, the V gene TRBV6-2 or TRBV6-3, with TRBD1 matching 8 bases. V trimming: 1 base; J trimming: 7 bases; junction bases outside the gene matches: 12. The germline gives CDR1 MNHEY, CDR2 SVGEGT. The length of the CDR3 is 17 residues. The DNA for the CDR3 is TGTGCCAGCAGTTACTTACCGGACAGGGTACTTTGGCAGCCCCAGCATTTT. Translation: CASSYLPDRVLWQPQHF.

V gene TRBV19 combines with J gene TRBJ1-1; 10 bases map to TRBD1. V lost 4 bases to trimming and J lost 6 bases; unmatched junction nucleotides: 5. From germline, CDR1 is LNHDA and CDR2 SQIVND (reference sequence). CDR3 length: 14 amino acids. CDR3 protein: CASSRTGGTPEAFF. DNA of the CDR3: TGTGCCAGTAGTAGGACAGGGGGGACCCCTGAAGCTTTCTTT.

This chain links TRBV24-1 with TRBJ2-5; TRBD2 matches 7 bases. Germline assignment: CDR1 KGHDR and CDR2 SFDVKD. The junction had 2 bases not matched to a gene; V was cut back by 4 bases and J by 7 bases. The length of the CDR3 is 12 residues. The DNA of the CDR3 is TGTGCCACCAGTGAGGGGGGGTGGACCCAGTACTTC. Protein: CATSEGGWTQYF.

The J gene is TRBJ1-5, the V gene TRBV6-5, with D perhaps matching TRBD1 (6 bases). This CDR3 is built from 14 residues. Germline V gives CDR1 MNHEY, CDR2 SVGAGI. Deletions cut 6 bases from V and 1 base from J, with 10 bases between. CDR3 sequence reads: CASRKGESNQPQHF. The CDR3 DNA follows: TGTGCCAGCAGGAAGGGGGAGAGCAATCAGCCCCAGCATTTT.

CDR3 in amino acids: CASSGQVSNQPQHF. Here the CDR3 DNA reads TGTGCCAGCAGCGGACAGGTTAGCAATCAGCCCCAGCATTTT. V usage is TRBV2 and J usage is TRBJ1-5, with 7 bases matching TRBD1. The V segment lost 6 bases and the J segment 0 bases; nucleotides outside the gene matches: 2. There are 14 residues in the CDR3. Germline lookup yields CDR1 SNHLY and CDR2 FYNNEI.

This chain uses TRBV29-1 with TRBJ1-1; D is unresolved. CDR1 is SQVTM, CDR2 ANQGSEA, per germline. The V gene lost 3 bases and the J gene lost 1 base, with 9 bases spanning the gap. The CDR3 has 13 amino acids. CDR3 protein: CSVDEQTNTEAFF. The CDR3 nucleotides read TGCAGCGTTGACGAACAGACGAACACTGAAGCTTTCTTT. Together with reference TRBV29-1 and TRBJ1-1, the CDR3 gives the full variable domain: SAVISQKPSRDICQRGTSLTIQCQVDSQVTMMFWYRQQPGQSLTLIATANQGSEATYESGFVIDKFPISRPNLTFSTLTVSNMSPEDSSIYLCSVDEQTNTEAFFGQGTRLTVV.

The chain carries TRBV3-1 (or the pseudogene TRBV3-2) and TRBJ1-2; 8 nucleotides match TRBD1. The CDR3 loop spans 14 amino acids. With 4 bases clipped from V and 8 bases from J, the junction kept 9 bases outside the gene matches. Germline assignment: CDR1 LGHDT and CDR2 YNNKEL (reference sequence). CDR3 nucleotide sequence: TGTGCCAGCAGCCCGAGCCTCCGGGACAGGGGCTACACCTTC. This codes for CASSPSLRDRGYTF.

The genes are TRBV19 and TRBJ1-5, with TRBD1 as a possible D gene (6 bases). This CDR3 region has 16 residues. Germline CDR1 reads LNHDA; CDR2 reads SQIVND (reference sequence). The ends were cut back, 4 bases at V and 0 bases at J, with 13 bases in the middle. The CDR3 sequence: CASSRFGGYSNQPQHF. CDR3 nucleotide sequence: TGTGCCAGTAGTAGGTTTGGGGGCTATAGCAATCAGCCCCAGCATTTT.

The chain is built from TRBV11-3 and TRBJ2-2; 7 nucleotides agree with TRBD2. There are 16 residues in the CDR3. The junction had 6 bases not matched to a gene; V was cut back by 4 bases and J by 1 base. Germline CDR1 and CDR2: SGHNT and YENEEA. CDR3 amino acids: CASSSGSSGNTGELFF. The CDR3 coding sequence is TGTGCCAGCAGCTCGGGCTCTAGCGGGAACACCGGGGAGCTGTTTTTT.

This clone came up a few times. The CDR3 loop reads CASSQTTRSTDTQYF. For the CDR3, the DNA is TGTGCCAGCAGCCAAACCACTAGAAGCACAGATACGCAGTATTTT. The V and J genes are TRBV5-4 and TRBJ2-3; TRBD2 is a possible D gene (5 bases). This CDR3 region has 15 residues. Germline V gene data show CDR1 as SGHNT and CDR2 as YYREEE (reference sequence). V gave up 4 bases and J gave up 0 bases, with 12 bases separating them.

The genes are TRBV15 and TRBJ2-3; D is undetermined. V was pared by 1 base and J by 2 bases, with 10 bases between. CDR1 LNHNV and CDR2 YYDKDF come from the germline V gene (reference sequence). The length of the CDR3 is 15 residues. CDR3 region: CATSRVSLPTDTQYF. CDR3 nucleotide sequence: TGTGCCACCAGCAGAGTGTCTCTCCCCACAGATACGCAGTATTTT.

This clone was counted once. An end of the junction does not agree with germline; a read error may underlie this. V and J are TRBV5-1 and TRBJ2-2; 9 bases fit TRBD1. Germline assignment: CDR1 SGHRS and CDR2 YFSETQ. This CDR3 region has 15 residues. The CDR3 sequence: CASRFDRGVAGELFF. The CDR3, as DNA: TGCGCCAGCCGCTTCGACAGGGGGGTCGCCGGGGAGCTGTTTTTT.